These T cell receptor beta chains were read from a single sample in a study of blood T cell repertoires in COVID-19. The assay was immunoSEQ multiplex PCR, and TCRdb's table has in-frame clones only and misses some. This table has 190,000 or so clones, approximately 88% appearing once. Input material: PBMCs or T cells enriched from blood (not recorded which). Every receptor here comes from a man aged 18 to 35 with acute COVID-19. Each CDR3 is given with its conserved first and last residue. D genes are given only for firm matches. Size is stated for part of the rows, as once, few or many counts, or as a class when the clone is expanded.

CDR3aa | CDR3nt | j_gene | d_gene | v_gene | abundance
CASSPTSGVSTDTQYF | TGCGCCAGCAGTCCTACTAGCGGGGTTAGCACAGATACGCAGTATTTT | TRBJ2-3 | TRBD2 | TRBV10-1 | few
CATSDWTRSSYNEQFF | TGTGCCACCAGTGATTGGACAAGGAGCTCCTACAATGAGCAGTTCTTC | TRBJ2-1 | NA | TRBV24-1 | NA
CASSPPGGQGSEQYF | TGTGCCAGCAGTCCTCCGGGGGGACAGGGATCCGAGCAGTACTTC | TRBJ2-7 | TRBD1 | TRBV28 | NA
CASSQDLRGFNSPLHF | TGCGCCAGCAGCCAAGATCTTAGGGGTTTTAATTCACCCCTCCACTTT | TRBJ1-6 | NA | TRBV4-1 | NA
CASSPEGWQETQYF | TGCGCCAGCAGCCCGGAGGGCTGGCAGGAGACCCAGTACTTC | TRBJ2-5 | NA | TRBV5-1 | once
CASSLDSGPDTQYF | TGTGCCAGCAGCTTAGATTCAGGGCCAGATACGCAGTATTTT | TRBJ2-3 | NA | TRBV11-2 | NA
CASPPLAEARYEQYF | TGCGCCAGCCCCCCCCTTGCGGAAGCACGATACGAGCAGTACTTC | TRBJ2-7 | NA | TRBV10-1 | NA
CASSPPAGGAETQYF | TGTGCCAGTAGTCCACCCGCCGGGGGAGCAGAGACCCAGTACTTC | TRBJ2-5 | NA | TRBV19 | NA
CASSAIPGQKSTDTQYF | TGCGCCAGCAGCGCGATTCCGGGACAGAAGAGCACAGATACGCAGTATTTT | TRBJ2-3 | TRBD1 | TRBV5-1 | NA
CATSLDRGGNTIYF | TGTGCCACCAGCCTCGACAGGGGAGGAAACACCATATATTTT | TRBJ1-3 | TRBD1 | TRBV15 | once
CASSYNGKDGGSGYTF | TGCGCCAGCAGCTATAATGGAAAAGATGGGGGCTCGGGCTACACCTTC | TRBJ1-2 | NA | TRBV4-1 | NA
CASKITTAYNEQFF | TGTGCCAGCAAGATCACGACAGCTTACAATGAGCAGTTCTTC | TRBJ2-1 | NA | TRBV27 | NA
CANHVFRTGGYEQYF | TGTGCCAACCATGTTTTTCGGACAGGGGGTTACGAGCAGTACTTC | TRBJ2-7 | TRBD1 | TRBV27 | NA
CASSHTDDAPWGAEAFF | TGCGCCAGCAGCCATACCGATGACGCCCCTTGGGGAGCTGAAGCTTTCTTT | TRBJ1-1 | NA | TRBV5-1 | NA
CASNTGPGNTIYF | TGTGCCAGCAATACAGGGCCTGGAAACACCATATATTTT | TRBJ1-3 | NA | TRBV28 | NA
CAITEGGIRGYTF | TGTGCCATCACTGAAGGGGGTATCCGGGGCTACACCTTC | TRBJ1-2 | NA | TRBV10-3 | NA
CASSPGQLASGANVLTF | TGTGCCAGCTCACCAGGACAGTTAGCCTCTGGGGCCAACGTCCTGACTTTC | TRBJ2-6 | NA | TRBV18 | NA
CASRLLGGNNEQFF | TGTGCCAGCAGGCTATTGGGAGGAAACAATGAGCAGTTCTTC | TRBJ2-1 | NA | TRBV6-5 | NA
CASSTVAGAYEQYF | TGTGCCAGCAGTACGGTAGCGGGAGCCTACGAGCAGTACTTC | TRBJ2-7 | TRBD2 | TRBV11-3 | once
CASSGTGGSDTEAFF | TGTGCCAGCAGTGGGACAGGGGGCTCCGACACTGAAGCTTTCTTT | TRBJ1-1 | TRBD1 | TRBV27 | NA
CASSSPRGTNTEAFF | TGTGCCAGCAGCTCCCCCCGGGGGACGAACACTGAAGCTTTCTTT | TRBJ1-1 | NA | TRBV7-9 | NA
CASSFPGVGLYEQYF | TGTGCCAGCAGTTTCCCGGGTGTCGGGTTGTACGAGCAGTACTTC | TRBJ2-7 | NA | TRBV28 | NA
CASSHGSEQYF | TGTGCCAGCAGCCACGGGTCCGAGCAGTACTTC | TRBJ2-7 | NA | TRBV14 | NA
CASSLVRGTGSEAFF | TGTGCCAGCAGCTTAGTTAGGGGGACAGGGTCTGAAGCTTTCTTT | TRBJ1-1 | TRBD1 | TRBV7-9 | NA
CASSLTGTEGYEQYF | TGCGCCAGCAGCCTGACCGGGACAGAGGGCTACGAGCAGTACTTC | TRBJ2-7 | TRBD1 | TRBV5-1 | NA
CASSQGQKFYGYTF | TGCGCCAGCAGCCAGGGACAGAAGTTCTATGGCTACACCTTC | TRBJ1-2 | TRBD1 | TRBV5-1 | NA
CASAIRTDTQYF | TGTGCCAGTGCTATTCGGACAGATACGCAGTATTTT | TRBJ2-3 | NA | TRBV28 | NA
CASRGVAGIPSYEQYF | TGTGCCAGCAGGGGGGTAGCGGGCATACCCTCCTACGAGCAGTACTTC | TRBJ2-7 | TRBD2 | TRBV2 | NA
CASSENSGRDFHEQYF | TGTGCCAGCAGTGAAAATAGCGGGAGAGATTTTCACGAGCAGTACTTC | TRBJ2-7 | TRBD2 | TRBV25-1 | NA
CAISEPNRGQSYGYTF | TGTGCCATCAGTGAGCCGAACAGGGGGCAGAGCTATGGCTACACCTTC | TRBJ1-2 | TRBD1 | TRBV10-3 | NA